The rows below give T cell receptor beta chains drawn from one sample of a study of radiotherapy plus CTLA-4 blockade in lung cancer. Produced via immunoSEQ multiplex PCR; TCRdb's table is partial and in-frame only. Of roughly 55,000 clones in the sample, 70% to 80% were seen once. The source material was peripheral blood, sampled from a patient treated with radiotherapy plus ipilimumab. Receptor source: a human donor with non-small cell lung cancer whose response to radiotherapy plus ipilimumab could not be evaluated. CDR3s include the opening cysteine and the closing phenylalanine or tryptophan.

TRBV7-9 CASSLLSTDTQYF
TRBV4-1 CASSQQDRVDYGYTF
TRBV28 CAGRDSDNSPLHF
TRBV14 CASSQSNIGGTQYF
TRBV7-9 CASQLWGQDYNEQFF
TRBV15 CATDQGKHMVNTEAFF
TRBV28 CASSLYTPGANYGYTF
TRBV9 CASSVGQGRTEAFF
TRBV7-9 CASSNLGRGSEKLFF
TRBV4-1 CASSRTGLINTEAFF
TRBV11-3 CVSSLRQRPEAFF
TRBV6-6 CASSYTTGLDSPLHF
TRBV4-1 CASSQLREDTQYF
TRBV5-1 CASSLNRDNSPLHF
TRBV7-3 CASSFSGTGGGYTF
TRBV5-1 CASSLGRGAGAGTDTQYF
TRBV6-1 CASSLTFMNTEAFF
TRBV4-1 CASSQDLAGLSYEQYF
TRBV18 CASSPLGRAGTTADTQYF
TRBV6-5 CASTARGGDYEQYF
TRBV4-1 CASSPAGTWRAFF
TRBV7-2 CASSLAGGPGTQYF
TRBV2 CASTPNIFIQGNRGRGYTF
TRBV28 CASSLFRDNYIQYF
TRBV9 CASSVVSGDLVTEAFF
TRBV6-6 CASTGRTGFTEAFF
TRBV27 CASSSRTSGSYEQYF
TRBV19 CASSIGGLGYTF
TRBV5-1 CASSLQNTRDNFFGQYF
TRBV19 CASSSQTGGDTEAFF
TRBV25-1 CASRTGSADTQYF
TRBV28 CASSPPGISYNSPLHF
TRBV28 CASSLMWGRSYEQYF
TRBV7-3 CASSVSSNQPQHF
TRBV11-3 CASSFHTDTQYF
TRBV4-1 CASSQYLGQGGTNEKLFF
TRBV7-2 CASRQGQGPYGYTF
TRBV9 CASSGSGGAKNIQYF
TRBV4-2 CASSQGGGQGAYEQYF
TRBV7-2 CASRDGRASVSSYNEQFF
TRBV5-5 CASSWGHRANTGELFF
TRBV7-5 CVRSCRTDRVNEQFF